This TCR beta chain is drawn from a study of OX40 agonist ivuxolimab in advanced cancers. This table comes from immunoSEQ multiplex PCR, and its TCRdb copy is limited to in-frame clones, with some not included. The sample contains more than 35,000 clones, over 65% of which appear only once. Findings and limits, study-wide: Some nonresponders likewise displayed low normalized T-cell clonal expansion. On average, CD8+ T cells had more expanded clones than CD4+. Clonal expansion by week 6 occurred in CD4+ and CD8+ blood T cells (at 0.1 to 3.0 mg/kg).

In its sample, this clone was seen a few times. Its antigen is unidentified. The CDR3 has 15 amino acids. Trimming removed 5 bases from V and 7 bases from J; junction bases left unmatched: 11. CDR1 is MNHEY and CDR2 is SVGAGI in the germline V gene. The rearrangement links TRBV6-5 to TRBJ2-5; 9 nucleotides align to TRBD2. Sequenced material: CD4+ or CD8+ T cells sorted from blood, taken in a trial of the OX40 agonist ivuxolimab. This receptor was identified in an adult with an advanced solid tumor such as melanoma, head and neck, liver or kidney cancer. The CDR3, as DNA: TGTGCCAGCAGTCCGGTAGCGGGGGCCCTAAGGACCCAGTACTTC. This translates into CASSPVAGALRTQYF.